This T cell receptor (beta chain) stems from a study of Graves' ophthalmopathy and Graves' hyperthyroidism. Germline V gene data show CDR1 as SGHAT and CDR2 as FQNNGV. V lost 3 bases and J lost 4, with 13 bases in between. The CDR3 runs to 14 residues. It was from more than 9 ml of fresh peripheral blood that the PBMCs came. Using RNA transcripts, the TCR beta CDR3 regions were amplified. RT-PCR was first run with HTBI primers, then multiplex PCR in a second round. Each CDR3 protein gets one entry after TCRdb re-called the multiplex PCR reads with MiXCR. Seen here are approximately 330,000 distinct CDR3 sequences, about a sixth observed once, and the top ten hold around an eighth. This clonotype appeared many times.

The sequenced sample was peripheral blood. The TCR originated in an adult man with Graves' ophthalmopathy. This rearrangement joins TRBV11-2 to TRBJ2-7, with D maybe TRBD2 (7 bases). Written as DNA, the CDR3 is TGTGCCAGCAGCTTTTTGGGGGGGCCGTACGAGCAGTACTTC. Residues: CASSFLGGPYEQYF.